What follows are 3 T cell receptor beta chains derived from one specimen sequenced in a study of T cells after yellow fever vaccination. A single record per CDR3 protein comes from TCRdb applying MiXCR to the 5' RACE reads. Of some 500,000 distinct CDR3 sequences detected, 13% appear once; the ten largest clones hold over 13%. Sequencing was performed on PBMCs, taken on the day of the yellow fever booster vaccination. Receptors were obtained from a man aged 25-45 years who received the YFV17D yellow fever vaccine.

J is TRBJ2-5 and V is TRBV10-2; no reliable D call. Per the germline V gene, CDR1 is WSHSY and CDR2 is SAAADI. V was pared by 3 bases and J by 3 bases, with 11 bases between. This CDR3 has 14 amino acids. The CDR3 DNA reads TGCGCCAGCAGTGACTCATCCCGGGAAGAGACCCAGTACTTC. Protein product: CASSDSSREETQYF.

This clonotype has just a few counts. This sequence joins TRBV27 and TRBJ1-2; D is unresolved. Trimming left V 5 bases short and J 5 bases short, with 15 bases between. This CDR3 contains 14 residues. Germline CDR1 reads MNHEY; CDR2 reads SMNVEV (reference sequence). CDR3 DNA sequence: TGTGCCAGCAGTCCACCGGGAGGGAGGTATGGCTACACCTTC. Protein: CASSPPGGRYGYTF.

The rearrangement links TRBV5-1 to TRBJ2-7, with 9 bases aligning to TRBD2. Unmatched junction bases numbered 14, after V lost 0 bases and J lost 1 base. The CDR3 is made up of 19 amino acids. CDR1 and CDR2 (germline): SGHRS, YFSETQ. The CDR3, as DNA: TGCGCCAGCAGCTTGGTAACCAAGACGTTAGCGGGAGCGTCCTACGAGCAGTACTTC. As protein: CASSLVTKTLAGASYEQYF.